This T cell receptor (beta chain) was recovered during a study of blood T cell repertoires in COVID-19. How the authors handled the data: Scientists estimated how many nucleated cells there were by amplifying reference gene primers. Clones were sequenced by immunoSEQ multiplex PCR, and TCRdb holds only the in-frame ones, with some missing. V, J and clone size are taken as reported in that table, and D and trimming were inferred from the DNA itself. Of 200,000 or so clones in the sample, approximately 84% were seen once. Trimming took 2 bases from V and 5 from J; bases not matched to a gene: 14. CDR1 SEHNR and CDR2 FQNEAQ come from the germline V gene (reference sequence). CDR3 length: 18 residues.

This chain connects TRBV7-9 to TRBJ2-3; TRBD2 aligns across 9 bases. Sequenced: peripheral blood. The sequence was obtained from a human donor with acute or convalescent COVID-19. The donor label of this sample is uncertain. This CDR3 reads CASSLSTGLAGNRDTQYF. In nucleotides, the CDR3 is TGTGCCAGCAGCTTATCCACAGGTCTAGCGGGAAATAGAGATACGCAGTATTTT.